A selection of T cell receptor beta chains follows, all from one sample in a study of cytomegalovirus exposure and HLA in healthy donors. Sequencing used immunoSEQ multiplex PCR; TCRdb keeps in-frame clones, though not all of them. Here the sample spans 120,000 to 150,000 clones, roughly 80% being singletons. Sequences were obtained from PBMCs. The receptor source for this set is a man between 35 and 55 years old in good health and CMV-seropositive. Both conserved end residues are part of each CDR3. The order of the fields is J gene, D gene, V gene, clone size, CDR3 DNA, CDR3 protein. A D gene is named only where the DNA matches it firmly. Clone size is given for some rows only: seen once, a few or many times, or a class if the clone is expanded.

>TRBJ2-5|TRBD2|TRBV9|-
TGTGCCAGCAGCACGGGACTAGCGGGAGGGCCAGGGGAGACCCAGTACTTC
CASSTGLAGGPGETQYF
>TRBJ1-1|-|TRBV5-1|-
TGCGCCAGCAGTTTTGAAGGGAGGAACACTGAAGCTTTCTTT
CASSFEGRNTEAFF
>TRBJ2-7|TRBD2|TRBV19|-
TGTGCCAGTAGCCCGGGACTAGCCTCTTACGAGCAGTACTTC
CASSPGLASYEQYF
>TRBJ1-2|TRBD1|TRBV30|-
TGTGCCTGGAGTGTACCCCCGGGACAGGGGAACGATGGCTACACCTTC
CAWSVPPGQGNDGYTF
>TRBJ2-3|TRBD2|TRBV11-2|few
TGTGCCAGCAGCCCCCGGAAAGGGACTAGCGGCACAGATACGCAGTATTTT
CASSPRKGTSGTDTQYF
>TRBJ2-2|-|TRBV9|-
TGTGCCAGCAGCGTAGGGGAGGCCGGGGAGCTGTTTTTT
CASSVGEAGELFF
>TRBJ1-5|-|TRBV30|-
TGCGCCTGGTCGGGACATCCGCACCGCGTCGGGGTCGCTAGCAATCAGCCCCAGCATTTT
CAWSGHPHRVGVASNQPQHF
>TRBJ2-3|-|TRBV6-1|-
TGTGCCAGCAGCGCTAGCCTCGGCACAGATACGCAGTATTTT
CASSASLGTDTQYF
>TRBJ2-2|TRBD2|TRBV11-2|-
TGTGCCAGCAGACTTAGCGGGTCATACACCGGGGAGCTGTTTTTT
CASRLSGSYTGELFF
>TRBJ1-2|-|TRBV19|-
TGTGCCAGTAGTAGACCAGGATTATTCGATGGCTACACCTTC
CASSRPGLFDGYTF
>TRBJ1-4|-|TRBV19|-
TGTGCCAGTAGTATTCAGGGTGGTGGCGAAAAACTGTTTTTT
CASSIQGGGEKLFF
>TRBJ2-5|-|TRBV4-2|-
TGTGCCAGCAGCCAAGAGGGCGGGGTCGTACAAGAGACCCAGTACTTC
CASSQEGGVVQETQYF
>TRBJ1-2|TRBD1|TRBV5-6|-
TGTGCCAGCAGCTTCTACGGACAGGTGGTGGACGGCTACACCTTC
CASSFYGQVVDGYTF
>TRBJ2-3|TRBD2|TRBV30|-
TGTGCCTGGACTAGCGGGAGAACCACAGATACGCAGTATTTT
CAWTSGRTTDTQYF
>TRBJ1-2|-|TRBV7-9|-
TGTGCCAGCAGCCTCGGGGAATATGGCTACACCTTC
CASSLGEYGYTF
>TRBJ1-5|-|TRBV7-9|-
TGTGCCAGCAGCCCGTATAGCAATCAGCCCCAGCATTTT
CASSPYSNQPQHF
>TRBJ1-5|-|TRBV2|few
TGTGCCAGCAGACGCCCGGGCAGGGGCGGCAATCAGCCCCAGCATTTT
CASRRPGRGGNQPQHF
>TRBJ1-5|-|TRBV19|-
TGTGCCAGTAGTACCGACAGTCTCAATCAGCCCCAGCATTTT
CASSTDSLNQPQHF
>TRBJ1-5|-|TRBV7-9|-
TGTGCCAGCAGCTTAGCAGGGGTCAATCAGCCCCAGCATTTT
CASSLAGVNQPQHF
>TRBJ2-7|TRBD2|TRBV27|-
TGTGCCAGCAGTTTAACCCCCCGACTAGCGGGAGCCAACGAGCAGTACTTC
CASSLTPRLAGANEQYF
>TRBJ2-7|TRBD2|TRBV10-2|-
TGCGCCAGCAGTGAGGGGGGGACTAGCGGGAGTTACGAGCAGTACTTC
CASSEGGTSGSYEQYF
>TRBJ2-5|TRBD2|TRBV7-9|-
TGTGCCAGCAGCTTAGGATTAAGAGGAGCGGGAGGAGGTGTGGAGACCCAGTACTTC
CASSLGLRGAGGGVETQYF
>TRBJ2-3|TRBD2|TRBV5-4|-
TGTGCCAGCAGCTTGAGGACTAGCGGGAGTACCATCACAGATACGCAGTATTTT
CASSLRTSGSTITDTQYF
>TRBJ2-7|-|TRBV6-5|few
TGTGCCAAGAGGGAGTCGGCCTACGAGCAGTACTTC
CAKRESAYEQYF
>TRBJ2-7|TRBD1|TRBV19|-
TGTGCCAGTAGTCCCACGACAGGGTGGGGCTACGAGCAGTACTTC
CASSPTTGWGYEQYF
>TRBJ1-2|-|TRBV5-6|-
TGTGCCAGCAGCCCCAGGGGCCACTATGGCTACACCTTC
CASSPRGHYGYTF
>TRBJ2-3|-|TRBV6-5|few
TGTGCCAGCAGACCCGGGGCTAGCGACCCTTATACGCAGTATTTT
CASRPGASDPYTQYF
>TRBJ1-4|-|TRBV5-6|-
TGTGCCAGCAGTCAAACACAGGCAGCCATTGGTGAAAAACTGTTTTTT
CASSQTQAAIGEKLFF
>TRBJ2-2|TRBD1|TRBV2|-
TGTGCCAGCAGTGCCACAGGGGCTCCCGGGGAGCTGTTTTTT
CASSATGAPGELFF
>TRBJ1-1|-|TRBV7-3|-
TGTGCCAGCAGCTTAACGGCCGGGTATAACACTGAAGCTTTCTTT
CASSLTAGYNTEAFF
>TRBJ2-3|-|TRBV6-4|-
TGTGCCAGCAGCGCCGGGACTCCAGCCGATACGCAGTATTTT
CASSAGTPADTQYF
>TRBJ1-1|TRBD1|TRBV18|-
TGTGCCAGCTCACTCGACAGGGCTGGGGCTTTCTTT
CASSLDRAGAFF
>TRBJ2-5|TRBD2|TRBV2|few
TGTGCCAGCAGGGGACTAGCGGGACTCATGGCCCAGTACTTC
CASRGLAGLMAQYF
>TRBJ1-1|-|TRBV5-8|-
TGTGCCAGCAGAGGGGTGGGAACTGAAGCTTTCTTT
CASRGVGTEAFF
>TRBJ1-5|TRBD1|TRBV18|once
TGTGCCAGCTCACCGCCGGGACAGGGGACCGATCAGCCCCAGCATTTT
CASSPPGQGTDQPQHF
>TRBJ2-5|-|TRBV5-1|-
TGCGCCAGCCCAATAATCGGGGCGGGGCACCAAGAGACCCAGTACTTC
CASPIIGAGHQETQYF
>TRBJ2-3|-|TRBV11-3|-
TGTGCCAGCAGCTTAGCAGCCGGGGGCACAGATACGCAGTATTTT
CASSLAAGGTDTQYF
>TRBJ2-7|TRBD1|TRBV28|-
TGTGCCAGCAGGGGGGGGACAGGGAGCTCCTACGAGCAGTACTTC
CASRGGTGSSYEQYF
>TRBJ1-5|-|TRBV6-6|once
TGTGCCAGCAGACAAGATCAGCCCCAGCATTTT
CASRQDQPQHF
>TRBJ2-7|-|TRBV5-4|-
TGTGCCAGCAGCTTGGCCGCAGGAAGCTTCGGCGAGCAGTACTTC
CASSLAAGSFGEQYF
>TRBJ1-2|-|TRBV27|-
TGTGCCAGCAGGCGGGGTGCAGGCAACTATGGCTACACCTTC
CASRRGAGNYGYTF
>TRBJ2-3|TRBD2|TRBV7-9|-
TGTGCCAGCAGCTTAGAAAAGCGGGAGGTACCTAGCACAGATACGCAGTATTTT
CASSLEKREVPSTDTQYF
>TRBJ1-2|TRBD1|TRBV27|few
TGTGCCAGCAGTAGGGACAGGGCCAGGGGATCCGGCTACACCTTC
CASSRDRARGSGYTF
>TRBJ2-7|TRBD1|TRBV7-8|-
TGTGCCAGCAACTCGGGACAGGGGGCTGGAGAGCAGTACTTC
CASNSGQGAGEQYF
>TRBJ1-5|-|TRBV19|-
TGTGCCAGTAGTGTCCAAGGGGTTCAGCCCCAGCATTTT
CASSVQGVQPQHF
>TRBJ2-7|TRBD2|TRBV27|-
TGTGCCAGCAGCGCACTAGCGGGAGCCTACGAGCAGTACTTC
CASSALAGAYEQYF
>TRBJ2-7|-|TRBV5-5|-
TGTGCCAGCAGCTTGGCCCATTCCCAAGCGAGCTCCTACGAGCAGTACTTC
CASSLAHSQASSYEQYF
>TRBJ1-1|TRBD1|TRBV27|many
TGTGCCAGCAGTGGACAGGGACGTGAAGCTTTCTTT
CASSGQGREAFF
>TRBJ2-4|-|TRBV5-6|-
TGTGCCAGCAGCCGGCAGGGTCAAGGCGCCATTCAGTACTTC
CASSRQGQGAIQYF
>TRBJ2-5|TRBD2|TRBV5-4|-
TGTGCCAGCAGCTTGGATTGGCTAGCGGGAGAGTACTTC
CASSLDWLAGEYF